Below, 29 T cell receptor beta chains from the same sample are listed, as sequenced in a study of immune evolution from preneoplasia to lung adenocarcinoma. Profiling relied on immunoSEQ multiplex PCR, and the TCRdb table lists in-frame clones only, not all of them. The data show under 4,000 clones, over 45% seen once. Sequencing input: FFPE normal lung tissue adjacent to the tumor. The receptors here all came from a person aged 45-60 years with lung adenocarcinoma.

V usage is TRBV7-9 and J usage is TRBJ1-3; D gene uncertain. In germline, CDR1 is SEHNR, CDR2 FQNEAQ (reference sequence). Trimming took 6 bases from V and 0 from J, leaving 9 bases between them. The CDR3 sequence is 14 residues long. Written as DNA, the CDR3 is TGTGCCAGCAGTCTACAACGCTCTGGAAACACCATATATTTT. Its protein is CASSLQRSGNTIYF. The full variable domain, its missing parts supplied by reference TRBV7-9 and TRBJ1-3, is DTGVSQNPRHKITKRGQNVTFRCDPISEHNRLYWYRQTLGQGPEFLTYFQNEAQLEKSRLLSDRFSAERPKGSFSTLEIQRTEQGDSAMYLCASSLQRSGNTIYFGEGSWLTVV.

This chain links TRBV28 with TRBJ2-3; D not resolved. Germline V lookup: CDR1 MDHEN, CDR2 SYDVKM. Trimming removed 2 bases from V and 1 base from J, with 4 bases in between. This CDR3 contains 13 residues. The CDR3 coding sequence is TGTGCCAGCAGTTTAAGGGGCACAGATACGCAGTATTTT. Its translation is CASSLRGTDTQYF. The whole variable domain, filled in from reference TRBV28 and TRBJ2-3, reads DVKVTQSSRYLVKRTGEKVFLECVQDMDHENMFWYRQDPGLGLRLIYFSYDVKMKEKGDIPEGYSVSREKKERFSLILESASTNQTSMYLCASSLRGTDTQYFGPGTRLTVL.

CDR3 amino acids: CASSVMGGHGNTIYF. As DNA, the CDR3 is TGTGCCAGCAGCGTAATGGGGGGCCACGGAAACACCATATATTTT. The V and J genes are TRBV9 and TRBJ1-3; TRBD1 might be the D (6 bases). CDR3 length equals 15 residues. The V and J ends lost 1 base and 4 bases respectively, with 12 bases between them. CDR1 and CDR2 (germline): SGDLS, YYNGEE.

The chain carries TRBV6-5 and TRBJ2-7; 8 positions match TRBD1. Trimming at V came to 2 bases and at J to 6 bases, leaving 6 bases not matched to a gene. Germline CDR1 reads MNHEY; CDR2 reads SVGAGI. This CDR3 region has 14 residues. DNA for the CDR3: TGTGCCAGCAGTTACCGGCAGGGGGCGGGCGAGCAGTACTTC. The encoded protein is CASSYRQGAGEQYF.

The chain couples TRBV5-4 to TRBJ2-2, with 10 bases lining up with TRBD1. Germline lookup yields CDR1 SGHNT and CDR2 YYREEE (reference sequence). Losses at the gene ends were 3 bases for V and 6 bases for J; bases not matched to a gene: 5. The CDR3 contains 15 residues. CDR3 loop: CASSWGQGSAGELFF. CDR3 bases: TGTGCCAGCAGCTGGGGACAGGGGTCGGCCGGGGAGCTGTTTTTT.

The chain combines TRBV4-2 with TRBJ2-5; 11 nucleotides match TRBD2. Germline CDR1 and CDR2: LGHNA and YNFKEQ. With 5 bases clipped from V and 5 bases from J, the junction kept 4 bases outside the gene matches. The CDR3 has 14 amino acids. The CDR3 nucleotides read TGTGCCAGCAGCGGTAGCGGGGGGGCGGAGACCCAGTACTTC. Translated, it gives CASSGSGGAETQYF.

This rearrangement joins TRBV18 to TRBJ1-5; D is undetermined. The CDR3 covers 14 residues. Germline CDR1 reads KGHSH; CDR2 reads LQKENI. Trimming pared 2 bases from V and 2 bases from J, leaving 7 bases between. Here the CDR3 reads CASSPGQGNQPQHF. The CDR3 DNA reads as TGTGCCAGCTCACCAGGGCAGGGCAATCAGCCCCAGCATTTT.

V is TRBV7-9 and J is TRBJ1-4; D is ambiguous. Trimming took 3 bases from V and 2 from J, leaving 7 bases between them. The germline CDR1 and CDR2 sequences are SEHNR and FQNEAQ (reference sequence). The CDR3 is made up of 14 amino acids. CDR3 nucleotide sequence: TGTGCCAGCAGCTTGGTCGGCACTAATGAAAAACTGTTTTTT. This sequence encodes CASSLVGTNEKLFF. Full variable domain (outside the CDR3, taken from reference TRBV7-9 and TRBJ1-4): DTGVSQNPRHKITKRGQNVTFRCDPISEHNRLYWYRQTLGQGPEFLTYFQNEAQLEKSRLLSDRFSAERPKGSFSTLEIQRTEQGDSAMYLCASSLVGTNEKLFFGSGTQLSVL.

V and J are TRBV6-4 and TRBJ2-2; D is possibly TRBD2 (6 bases). The CDR3 loop spans 14 amino acids. CDR1 is MRHNA, CDR2 SNTAGT, per germline. V was shortened by 3 bases and J by 6 bases, with 11 bases between the two germline ends. The CDR3, as DNA: TGTGCCAGCAGTGAAGGGCGGGAAGCCGGGGAGCTGTTTTTT. Translation gives CASSEGREAGELFF.

The rearrangement links TRBV6-6 to TRBJ2-7; D perhaps matches TRBD2 (5 bases). Germline CDR1 reads MNHNY; CDR2 reads SVGAGI (reference sequence). This CDR3 has 16 residues. V was shortened by 1 base and J by 4 bases, with 17 bases between the two germline ends. The CDR3 region has the DNA TGTGCCAGCAGTTACTATCGTAGGGAGACCGGTTACGAGCAGTACTTC. This sequence encodes CASSYYRRETGYEQYF.

Comments on this clone: A much larger clone lies one base from this, so it may be a read error. The V gene is TRBV6-5, the J gene TRBJ1-1; 8 bases fit TRBD1. J lost 3 bases, V lost 2 bases, and 5 bases had no gene match. From germline, CDR1 is MNHEY and CDR2 SVGAGI. The CDR3 is made up of 15 amino acids. CDR3 in amino acids: CASSYTTGDDTEAFF. The DNA for the CDR3 is TGTGCCAGCAGTTACACGACAGGGGATGACACTGAAGCTTTCTTT.

The chain links TRBV30 to TRBJ2-7; 7 bases align to TRBD2. V lost 2 bases and J lost 6; bases outside the gene matches: 7. The CDR3 runs to 13 residues. Germline V gene sequence: CDR1 GTSNPN, CDR2 SVGIG (reference sequence). Here the CDR3 reads CAWSFGLVAEQYF. CDR3 coding DNA: TGTGCCTGGAGTTTTGGACTAGTCGCCGAGCAGTACTTC.

This sequence joins TRBV27 and TRBJ1-6, with D perhaps matching TRBD1 (6 bases). Trimming removed 5 bases from V and 6 bases from J, with 14 bases in between. Germline V gene sequence: CDR1 MNHEY, CDR2 SMNVEV (reference sequence). CDR3 size: 15 residues. The CDR3 coding sequence is TGTGCCAGCAGTGCCACAGGGACGGGTAATTCACCCCTCCACTTT. This codes for CASSATGTGNSPLHF.

A few counts support this clone. V is TRBV5-1 and J is TRBJ1-2; a weak D match, TRBD1 (5 bases). Germline lookup yields CDR1 SGHRS and CDR2 YFSETQ. The CDR3 extends over 16 amino acids. The V and J ends lost 0 bases and 7 bases respectively, with 19 bases between them. The CDR3 here is CASSLAHGPTGGGYTF. CDR3 DNA sequence: TGCGCCAGCAGCTTGGCTCACGGGCCAACCGGGGGTGGCTACACCTTC.

The CDR3 DNA reads as TGTGCCAGCAGCCAATCCTACAATGAGCAGTTCTTC. The encoded protein is CASSQSYNEQFF. The chain carries TRBV14 and TRBJ2-1; D gene unclear. The CDR3 extends over 12 amino acids. CDR1 is SGHDN, CDR2 FVKESK, per germline. The germline V and J ends were trimmed by 2 bases and 1 base, with 0 bases remaining between them.

The CDR3 DNA reads as TGCGCCAGCAGCCAAGATCTGCAGGACACTGAAGCTTTCTTT. This gives the protein CASSQDLQDTEAFF. The rearrangement links TRBV4-1 to TRBJ1-1; D gene uncertain. Germline-derived CDR1 and CDR2 are MGHRA and YSYEKL. Trimming stripped 0 bases from V and 3 bases from J, with 8 bases between. CDR3 length equals 14 residues.

V usage is TRBV4-1 and J usage is TRBJ2-7; 10 bases are shared with TRBD2. The CDR3 runs to 15 residues. V dropped 1 base and J dropped 4; count of bases not matched to a gene: 4. CDR1 and CDR2 (germline): MGHRA, YSYEKL. CDR3 region: CASSQALAGEYEQYF. In DNA form, the CDR3 reads TGCGCCAGCAGCCAAGCCCTAGCGGGAGAGTACGAGCAGTACTTC.

V gene TRBV20-1 combines with J gene TRBJ2-1; no reliable D call. Germline assignment: CDR1 DFQATT and CDR2 SNEGSKA (reference sequence). Deletions cut 3 bases from V and 9 bases from J, with 9 bases between. This CDR3 contains 11 residues. CDR3 loop: CSASLPLEQFF. The DNA of the CDR3 is TGCAGTGCTAGCCTCCCTCTTGAGCAGTTCTTC.

This clone was detected only a few times. The chain is built from TRBV30 and TRBJ2-5; D gene ambiguous. The CDR3 is made up of 12 amino acids. The germline CDR1 and CDR2 sequences are GTSNPN and SVGIG (reference sequence). Between the trimmed V and J ends, which lost 2 bases and 0 bases, there was a span of 4 bases. CDR3 protein: CAWSRDQETQYF. CDR3 nucleotides: TGTGCCTGGAGTAGGGACCAAGAGACCCAGTACTTC. Variable domain in full (rest from reference TRBV30 and TRBJ2-5): SQTIHQWPATLVQPVGSPLSLECTVEGTSNPNLYWYRQAAGRGLQLLFYSVGIGQISSEVPQNLSASRPQDRQFILSSKKLLLSDSGFYLCAWSRDQETQYFGPGTRLLVL.

The chain recombines TRBV29-1 with TRBJ1-5, with D possibly being TRBD1 (6 bases). V lost 6 bases, J lost 7 bases, and 19 bases lay in between. The germline V gene has CDR1 SQVTM and CDR2 ANQGSEA. The CDR3 consists of 14 residues. As DNA, the CDR3 is TGCAGCGTACAGGGCAATGCAATTGACCAGCCCCAGCATTTT. Residues: CSVQGNAIDQPQHF.

V and J are TRBV11-2 and TRBJ2-1; D perhaps matches TRBD2 (6 bases). The CDR3 spans 14 residues. Germline lookup yields CDR1 SGHAT and CDR2 FQNNGV. The V end lost 4 bases, the J end lost 8 bases, and 15 bases lay between the germline ends. This CDR3 is CASSSTSSFDEQFF. The CDR3 coding sequence is TGTGCCAGCAGCTCGACTAGTTCTTTCGATGAGCAGTTCTTC.

V is TRBV6-1 and J is TRBJ2-5; possibly TRBD1 for D (6 bases). V dropped 7 bases and J dropped 2 bases, with 14 bases sitting between them. This CDR3 has 14 residues. Per the germline V gene, CDR1 is MNHNS and CDR2 is SASEGT. CDR3 sequence reads: CASNSAGVQETQYF. Written as DNA, the CDR3 is TGTGCCAGCAACTCGGCAGGGGTTCAAGAGACCCAGTACTTC.

V gene TRBV2 combines with J gene TRBJ1-1, with D unclear. The V gene lost 6 bases and the J gene lost 4 bases, with 12 bases spanning the gap. This CDR3 is 13 amino acids long. CDR1 is SNHLY and CDR2 is FYNNEI in the germline V gene. The CDR3 sequence is CASSSGPGTEAFF. The CDR3 DNA reads TGTGCCAGCAGCTCGGGCCCGGGCACTGAAGCTTTCTTT.

This clone turned up a few times. The chain couples TRBV2 to TRBJ1-1; a weak D match, TRBD1 (6 bases). Germline CDR1 and CDR2: SNHLY and FYNNEI. This CDR3 region has 13 residues. V dropped 7 bases and J dropped 0 bases, with 9 bases sitting between them. The CDR3 nucleotides read TGTGCCAGCACCGGACAGATGAACACTGAAGCTTTCTTT. Translated, it gives CASTGQMNTEAFF.

The V and J genes are TRBV28 and TRBJ1-5; a weak D match, TRBD1 (6 bases). The CDR3 sequence is 15 residues long. V was shortened by 5 bases and J by 5 bases, with 16 bases between the two germline ends. Germline assignment: CDR1 MDHEN and CDR2 SYDVKM. The CDR3 coding sequence is TGTGCCAGCAGTCTGCCGGGACACTCTTATCAGCCCCAGCATTTT. Protein sequence: CASSLPGHSYQPQHF. The full variable domain, its missing parts supplied by reference TRBV28 and TRBJ1-5, is DVKVTQSSRYLVKRTGEKVFLECVQDMDHENMFWYRQDPGLGLRLIYFSYDVKMKEKGDIPEGYSVSREKKERFSLILESASTNQTSMYLCASSLPGHSYQPQHFGDGTRLSIL.

The chain has TRBV27 and TRBJ2-5; no clear D. V was cut by 6 bases and J by 2 bases, with 16 bases left in between. This CDR3 contains 15 residues. Germline values: CDR1 MNHEY, CDR2 SMNVEV (reference sequence). CDR3 region: CASRTLRSEQETQYF. The CDR3, as DNA: TGTGCCAGCAGAACCCTCAGGTCAGAGCAAGAGACCCAGTACTTC.

This clone was counted a few times. The chain has TRBV6-1 and TRBJ1-2; TRBD1 might be the D (6 bases). V dropped 8 bases and J dropped 0 bases, with 10 bases sitting between them. The CDR3 spans 13 residues. The germline V gene has CDR1 MNHNS and CDR2 SASEGT. CDR3 amino acids: CASWDTTNYGYTF. CDR3 DNA sequence: TGTGCCAGCTGGGACACCACTAACTATGGCTACACCTTC.

V gene TRBV9 combines with J gene TRBJ1-1; D is possibly TRBD1 (6 bases). The V end lost 0 bases, the J end lost 4 bases, and 16 bases lay between the germline ends. CDR1 SGDLS and CDR2 YYNGEE come from the germline V gene. This CDR3 has 16 residues. The CDR3: CASSVDGTGGGTEAFF. The CDR3 DNA sequence: TGTGCCAGCAGCGTAGACGGGACCGGAGGGGGCACTGAAGCTTTCTTT.

Judged by abundance, this clone is medium-sized (0.01 to 0.1%). The chain carries TRBV11-3 and TRBJ2-2, with D tentatively TRBD1 (5 bases). The V gene's germline CDR1 is SGHNT and CDR2 YENEEA. Between the trimmed V and J ends, which lost 0 bases and 6 bases, there was a span of 14 bases. There are 16 residues in the CDR3. For the CDR3, the DNA is TGTGCCAGCAGCTTAGATGGGGCTAGTATCGCCGGGGAGCTGTTTTTT. This gives the protein CASSLDGASIAGELFF.